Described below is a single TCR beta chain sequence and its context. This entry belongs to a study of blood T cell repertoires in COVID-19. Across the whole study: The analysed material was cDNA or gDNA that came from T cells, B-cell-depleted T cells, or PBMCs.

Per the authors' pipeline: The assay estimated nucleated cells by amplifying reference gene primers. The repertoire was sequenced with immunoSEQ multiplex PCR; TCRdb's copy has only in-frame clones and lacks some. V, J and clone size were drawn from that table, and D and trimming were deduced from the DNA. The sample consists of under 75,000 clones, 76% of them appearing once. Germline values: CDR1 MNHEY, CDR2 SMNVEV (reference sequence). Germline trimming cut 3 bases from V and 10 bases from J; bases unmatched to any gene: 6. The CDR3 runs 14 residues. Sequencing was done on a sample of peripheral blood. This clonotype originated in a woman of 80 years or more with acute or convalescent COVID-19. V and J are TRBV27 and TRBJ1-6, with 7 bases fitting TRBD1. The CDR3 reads CASSLEQGRSPLHF. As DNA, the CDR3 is TGTGCCAGCAGTTTGGAACAGGGGAGGTCACCCCTCCACTTT.